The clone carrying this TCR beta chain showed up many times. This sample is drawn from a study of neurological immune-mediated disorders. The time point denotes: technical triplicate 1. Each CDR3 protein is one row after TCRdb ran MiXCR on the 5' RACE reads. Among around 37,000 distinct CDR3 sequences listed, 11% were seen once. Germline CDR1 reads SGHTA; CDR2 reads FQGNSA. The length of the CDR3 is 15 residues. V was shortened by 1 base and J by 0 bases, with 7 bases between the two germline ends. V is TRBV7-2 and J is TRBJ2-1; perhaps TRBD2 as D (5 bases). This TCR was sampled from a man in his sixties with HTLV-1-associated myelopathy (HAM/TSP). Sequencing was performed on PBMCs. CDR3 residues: CASSLGTPSYNEQFF. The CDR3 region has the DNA TGTGCCAGCAGCTTAGGGACTCCCTCCTACAATGAGCAGTTCTTC.